This T cell receptor beta chain was observed in a study of cytomegalovirus exposure and HLA in healthy donors. Study-wide results and limits: An Asian-associated ancestry cluster reportedly showed fewer N-insertions than the approximately 670-donor mean in a later analysis. Immune exposure data for these donors was limited to CMV serostatus. There were a few CMV-associated chains whose specificity for CMV antigens was confirmed in vitro.

Details on this clone: Its antigen is currently unknown.

Amplification used 60 Vbeta primers and 13 Jbeta primers. TCRdb keeps only in-frame clones here, not all; method: immunoSEQ multiplex PCR. Of about 110,000 clones detected, less than 85% appear once; the ten largest clones hold roughly an eighth. Germline CDR1 and CDR2: MNHNY and SVGAGI (reference sequence). Trimming pared 3 bases from V and 5 bases from J, leaving 8 bases between. CDR3 length: 12 residues. The material sequenced was PBMCs. This receptor was taken from a man in his thirties or forties in good health and CMV-seropositive. The chain has TRBV6-6 and TRBJ2-7; a weak D match, TRBD2 (5 bases). The CDR3 DNA is TGTGCCAGCAGTTATAGCGTCGACGAGCAGTACTTC. Residues: CASSYSVDEQYF.